This T cell receptor beta chain was identified in a study of T cells in Graves' hyperthyroidism and ophthalmopathy. RNA transcripts yielded amplified TCR beta CDR3 regions. In the first-round RT-PCR of the TCR CDR3, the HTBI primer set was used. One entry per CDR3 protein, called by TCRdb with MiXCR from the multiplex PCR reads. The sample yields about 700,000 distinct CDR3 sequences, 11% to 15% seen once. Germline V gives CDR1 SGHVS, CDR2 FQNEAQ. The V end lost 4 bases, the J end lost 7 bases, and 19 bases lay between the germline ends. This CDR3 region has 15 residues. This clonotype has ten or more counts.

The clonotype was recovered from a woman aged 18-29 years with Graves' hyperthyroidism. Sequenced: blood. The rearrangement uses TRBV7-8 and TRBJ1-1; D might be TRBD1 (5 bases). The CDR3 DNA follows: TGTGCCAGCAGCTCCCGGGCAGCGGGGGAGAGTGAAGCTTTCTTT. It yields the protein CASSSRAAGESEAFF.